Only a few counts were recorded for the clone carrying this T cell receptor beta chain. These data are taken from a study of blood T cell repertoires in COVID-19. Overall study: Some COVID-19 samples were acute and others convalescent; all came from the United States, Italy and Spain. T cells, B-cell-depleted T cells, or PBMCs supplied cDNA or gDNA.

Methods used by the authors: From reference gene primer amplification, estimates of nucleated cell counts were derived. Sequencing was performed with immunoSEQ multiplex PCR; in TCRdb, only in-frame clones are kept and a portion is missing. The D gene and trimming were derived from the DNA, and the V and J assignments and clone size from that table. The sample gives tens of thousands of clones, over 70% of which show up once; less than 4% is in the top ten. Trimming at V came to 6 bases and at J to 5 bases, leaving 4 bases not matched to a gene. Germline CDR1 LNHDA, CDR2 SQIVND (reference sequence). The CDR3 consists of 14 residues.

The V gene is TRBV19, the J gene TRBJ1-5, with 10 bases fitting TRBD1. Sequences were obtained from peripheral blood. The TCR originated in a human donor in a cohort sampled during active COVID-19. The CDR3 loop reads CASSPGQGYQPQHF. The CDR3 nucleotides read TGTGCCAGTAGCCCGGGACAGGGGTATCAGCCCCAGCATTTT.